A selection of T cell receptor beta chains follows, all from one sample in a study of cytomegalovirus exposure and HLA in healthy donors. Here immunoSEQ multiplex PCR was the method, and the copy in TCRdb shows in-frame clones only, minus some. The sample has about 83,000 clones; about four fifths are singletons. The sequencing sample was made of PBMCs. These receptors came from a woman aged 25 to 39 in good health and CMV-seronegative. CDR3s include the opening cysteine and the closing phenylalanine or tryptophan. The D gene is left open where the match is weak. Some rows have no size entry. The others give once, few or many, or a class for an expanded clone.

>.|TRBV7-9|.|TRBJ2-1
TGTGCCAGCAGCTTAACGGGGAATGAGCAGTTCTTC
CASSLTGNEQFF
>.|TRBV27|.|TRBJ2-2
TGTGCCAGCAGTTACAGGAACACCGGGGAGCTGTTTTTT
CASSYRNTGELFF
>few|TRBV14|.|TRBJ1-2
TGTGCCAGCAGCCCCCTTTCAAAGGGGGAATACGAGGGCTACACCTTC
CASSPLSKGEYEGYTF
>.|TRBV7-9|.|TRBJ1-1
TGTGCCAGCAGCCTCGGACAGTCGAACACTGAAGCTTTCTTT
CASSLGQSNTEAFF
>.|TRBV18|.|TRBJ2-3
TGTGCCAGCTCACCACCAGCCACAGATACGCAGTATTTT
CASSPPATDTQYF
>.|TRBV4-2|.|TRBJ2-3
TGTGCCAGCAGCCAAGGAGGTGAGGGCACAGATACGCAGTATTTT
CASSQGGEGTDTQYF
>.|TRBV7-2|.|TRBJ2-4
TGTGCCAGCAGCCCATCGTGGGAGGTTCTAGCGAAGTACTTC
CASSPSWEVLAKYF
>.|TRBV25-1|TRBD1|TRBJ1-6
TGTGCCAGCAGTCTTACCCGGGACAGGGGTTCACCCCTCCACTTT
CASSLTRDRGSPLHF
>.|TRBV27|TRBD1|TRBJ1-5
TGTGCCAGCAGTGCCGGACAGGGACAGCCCCAGCATTTT
CASSAGQGQPQHF
>.|TRBV7-9|TRBD1|TRBJ2-7
TGTGCCAGCACCCTACCGGGACAGACCTACGAGCAGTACTTC
CASTLPGQTYEQYF
>.|TRBV6-5|.|TRBJ2-7
TGTGCCAGCAGTTATGAGGCCACGGCTACCTACGAGCAGTACTTC
CASSYEATATYEQYF
>.|TRBV5-1|.|TRBJ1-4
TGCGCCAGCAGCTTCTGGACAGATAATGAAAAACTGTTTTTT
CASSFWTDNEKLFF
>.|TRBV9|.|TRBJ1-5
TGTGCCAGCAGCGTAGATGGTCAGGGCAATCAGCCCCAGCATTTT
CASSVDGQGNQPQHF
>.|TRBV7-9|TRBD2|TRBJ2-1
TGTGCCAGCAGCCCACGGACTAGCAAGGAGCAGTTCTTC
CASSPRTSKEQFF
>once|TRBV28|.|TRBJ1-2
TGTGCCAGCAGTTCACCGGGCTCCCGGGGGGGCTACACCTTC
CASSSPGSRGGYTF
>.|TRBV18|.|TRBJ2-1
TGTGCCAGCTCACCGGTGGGAGATGAGCAGTTCTTC
CASSPVGDEQFF
>.|TRBV7-9|TRBD2|TRBJ2-1
TGTGCCAGCAGCCCCCGACTAGCGGGGGGCGATGAGCAGTTCTTC
CASSPRLAGGDEQFF
>.|TRBV18|TRBD1|TRBJ2-3
TGTGCCAGCTCACCCGGGACAGGCACAGATACGCAGTATTTT
CASSPGTGTDTQYF
>.|TRBV30|.|TRBJ1-5
TGTGCCTGGAGTTTAGCCCGCAGCCTCGGTCAGCCCCAGCATTTT
CAWSLARSLGQPQHF
>.|TRBV6-5|TRBD2|TRBJ2-2
TGTGCCAGCAAGGGCGGGAGTTTCACCGGGGAGCTGTTTTTT
CASKGGSFTGELFF
>.|TRBV19|.|TRBJ2-7
TGTGCCAGTAGTGACACCGGCGAGCAGTACTTC
CASSDTGEQYF
>.|TRBV5-5|.|TRBJ2-7
TGTGCCAGTGGGGCAGCCTCCTACGAGCAGTACTTC
CASGAASYEQYF
>.|TRBV4-1|.|TRBJ1-5
TGCGCCAGCAGCCAAGATCAGGGTAGCAATCAGCCCCAGCATTTT
CASSQDQGSNQPQHF
>.|TRBV7-9|TRBD1|TRBJ2-2
TGTGCCAGCAGCCTAGGACAGGGCACCGGGGAGCTGTTTTTT
CASSLGQGTGELFF
>.|TRBV10-2|.|TRBJ1-5
TGCGCCAGCAGTGGGGGGGGCGCCCAGCATTTT
CASSGGGAQHF
>.|TRBV11-2|TRBD2|TRBJ2-7
TGTGCCAGCAGCCGGAGAGCGGGAGCCGCCTACGAGCAGTACTTC
CASSRRAGAAYEQYF
>.|TRBV27|.|TRBJ2-3
TGTGCCAGCAGTTCCCCCGGACTACCACAAAGCACAGATACGCAGTATTTT
CASSSPGLPQSTDTQYF
>.|TRBV11-1|TRBD1|TRBJ2-1
TGTGCCAGCAGCTTGCAGGGGGCTGAGGATGAGCAGTTCTTC
CASSLQGAEDEQFF
>.|TRBV5-5|TRBD1|TRBJ2-5
TGTGCCAGCAGCTTGGCCTTAGGGACAGCCCAAGAGACCCAGTACTTC
CASSLALGTAQETQYF
>.|TRBV2|.|TRBJ1-2
TGTGCCAGCAGTGAAATGGGTCAGGGGTTCTATGGCTACACCTTC
CASSEMGQGFYGYTF
>.|TRBV9|TRBD2|TRBJ2-7
TGTGCCAGCAGCAAGACCCTAGCGGCAAGCTCCTACGAGCAGTACTTC
CASSKTLAASSYEQYF
>few|TRBV28|.|TRBJ1-2
TGTGCCAGCAGACCCACGGGATTGTATGGCTACACCTTC
CASRPTGLYGYTF
>.|TRBV28|TRBD1|TRBJ2-7
TGTGCCAGCAGTTTATTGGGACAGGGAACCTACGAGCAGTACTTC
CASSLLGQGTYEQYF